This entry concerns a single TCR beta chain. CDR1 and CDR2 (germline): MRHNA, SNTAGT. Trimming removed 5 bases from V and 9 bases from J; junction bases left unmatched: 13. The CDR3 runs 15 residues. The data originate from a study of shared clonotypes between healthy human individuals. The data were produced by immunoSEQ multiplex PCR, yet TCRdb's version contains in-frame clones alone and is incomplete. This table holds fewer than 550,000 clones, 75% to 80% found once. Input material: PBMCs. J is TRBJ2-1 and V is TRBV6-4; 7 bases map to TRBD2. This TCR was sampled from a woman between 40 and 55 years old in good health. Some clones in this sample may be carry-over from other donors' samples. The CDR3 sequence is CASSPPGGPPGEQFF. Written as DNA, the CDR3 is TGTGCCAGCAGTCCACCGGGGGGTCCCCCCGGTGAGCAGTTCTTC.